This TCR beta chain came from a study of CD8 T cells in ankylosing spondylitis. The CDR3 is made up of 16 amino acids. In germline, CDR1 is SGHTA, CDR2 FQGNSA. V trimming: 5 bases; J trimming: 0 bases; junction bases outside the gene matches: 9. The study's findings and limits: A motif in TCR beta, a set of about eight highly homologous variants, appeared characteristic of ankylosing spondylitis blood. Significant enrichment of disease-linked clones was reported in matched ankylosing spondylitis synovial fluid.

This clonotype came up a few times. The antigen remains unidentified. Quantitative molecular-barcoded 5'-RACE generated the TCR beta libraries. TCRdb re-called the 5' RACE reads with MiXCR, one entry per CDR3 protein. The sample yields 500,000 to 650,000 distinct CDR3 sequences, approximately 5.3% seen once. The genes are TRBV7-2 and TRBJ2-5; 7 nucleotides align to TRBD1. The sequenced sample was blood, either unsorted or a sorted T cell fraction (not recorded which). This sequence was found in a male donor with ankylosing spondylitis. CDR3 coding DNA: TGTGCCAGCAGCGCAAAAGGGGACAGATACCAAGAGACCCAGTACTTC. Protein sequence: CASSAKGDRYQETQYF.